These 24 T cell receptor beta chains share one sample of origin, sequenced in a study of long-term antiretroviral therapy in people with HIV. The authors ran the immunoSEQ assay, v3.0, at survey level. Assay used: immunoSEQ multiplex PCR; TCRdb lists only in-frame clones, some missing. The table has some 34,000 clones, about 96% seen once. Material: unsorted PBMCs, obtained about 6.6 years after starting antiretroviral therapy. These receptors originate from a man younger than 45 with HIV.

V gene TRBV13 combines with J gene TRBJ2-3, with 9 bases fitting TRBD1. The CDR3 totals 16 residues. Per the germline V gene, CDR1 is PRHDT and CDR2 is FYEKMQ (reference sequence). V was clipped by 4 bases and J by 3 bases; unmatched bases: 8. DNA for the CDR3: TGTGCCAGCAGCTCCTCGACAGGGGGAAGGACAGATACGCAGTATTTT. It encodes CASSSSTGGRTDTQYF.

The rearrangement joins TRBV15 to TRBJ2-7, with TRBD2 as a possible D gene (6 bases). Trimming took off 5 bases at V and 6 bases at J, with 11 bases between the two ends. Germline-derived CDR1 and CDR2 are LNHNV and YYDKDF (reference sequence). The CDR3 spans 12 residues. In DNA, the CDR3 is TGTGCCACCAGCCCCGGGGGTCGCGAGCAGTACTTC. Translated: CATSPGGREQYF.

The J gene is TRBJ1-4, the V gene TRBV7-6; unclear D gene. Trimming removed 1 base at V and 0 bases at J, with 6 bases between. Germline CDR1 reads SGHVS; CDR2 reads FNYEAQ. There are 15 residues in the CDR3. The CDR3 coding sequence is TGTGCCAGCAGCTTAGGGGCAGCAACTAATGAAAAACTGTTTTTT. This encodes CASSLGAATNEKLFF.

The chain is built from TRBV2 and TRBJ2-7; 11 nucleotides agree with TRBD2. J lost 2 bases, V lost 2 bases, and 8 bases had no gene match. Germline CDR1 SNHLY, CDR2 FYNNEI. This CDR3 is built from 17 residues. The CDR3, as DNA: TGTGCCAGCAGTGAATCGGGACTAGCGGCCCCTCCCTACGAGCAGTACTTC. Protein: CASSESGLAAPPYEQYF.

The genes are TRBV5-1 and TRBJ2-1; 10 positions match TRBD1. The CDR3 covers 15 residues. With 6 bases clipped from V and 8 bases from J, the junction kept 11 bases outside the gene matches. CDR1 and CDR2 (germline): SGHRS, YFSETQ. DNA of the CDR3: TGCGCCAGCACCCCCTTCGGGACAGGGGAGTATGAGCAGTTCTTC. This sequence encodes CASTPFGTGEYEQFF.

The V call is TRBV2, the J call TRBJ1-3; 9 nucleotides align to TRBD1. CDR3 length: 16 residues. Germline V gives CDR1 SNHLY, CDR2 FYNNEI. The junction had 4 bases not matched to a gene; V was cut back by 1 base and J by 3 bases. The CDR3 loop is CASSEVTGGSGNTIYF. CDR3 DNA sequence: TGTGCCAGCAGTGAAGTGACAGGGGGAAGTGGAAACACCATATATTTT.

V gene TRBV18 combines with J gene TRBJ1-5; D might be TRBD1 (5 bases). The CDR3 has 13 residues. V lost 2 bases and J 9 bases, leaving 11 bases between the germline ends. Germline CDR1 KGHSH, CDR2 LQKENI. The CDR3, as DNA: TGTGCCAGCTCACCAGGGGCGTCGGGGCCCCAGCATTTT. This gives the protein CASSPGASGPQHF.

The V gene is TRBV19, the J gene TRBJ1-5, with a tentative D call TRBD1 (6 bases). Between the trimmed V and J ends, which lost 5 bases and 4 bases, there was a span of 18 bases. CDR1 LNHDA and CDR2 SQIVND come from the germline V gene (reference sequence). This CDR3 is 16 amino acids long. As DNA, the CDR3 is TGTGCCAGTAGTTTCCGTAATGGACAGATAAATCAGCCCCAGCATTTT. Translating gives CASSFRNGQINQPQHF.

This chain connects TRBV30 to TRBJ2-1; D call uncertain. The CDR3 extends over 13 amino acids. V was pared by 0 bases and J by 6 bases, with 9 bases between. CDR1 is GTSNPN and CDR2 is SVGIG in the germline V gene (reference sequence). CDR3 sequence: CAWSVRRVNEQFF. CDR3 DNA: TGTGCCTGGAGTGTGAGGCGAGTCAATGAGCAGTTCTTC.

This chain uses TRBV4-1 with TRBJ1-3; D unresolved. This CDR3 contains 14 residues. CDR1 is MGHRA, CDR2 YSYEKL, per germline. V was trimmed by 1 base and J by 4 bases, leaving 8 bases between them. The CDR3 reads CASSQVPGGNTIYF. CDR3 DNA sequence: TGCGCCAGCAGCCAAGTGCCAGGAGGAAACACCATATATTTT.

The V gene is TRBV10-3, the J gene TRBJ1-3, with D possibly matching TRBD1 (5 bases). Trimming removed 6 bases from V and 2 bases from J, with 11 bases in between. The CDR3 is made up of 14 amino acids. Germline V gene lookup returns CDR1 ENHRY and CDR2 SYGVKD. The CDR3 coding sequence is TGTGCCATCAGATTGACAGAGGCTGGAAACACCATATATTTT. It yields the protein CAIRLTEAGNTIYF.

V and J are TRBV5-6 and TRBJ1-2; D unresolved. V lost 6 bases, J lost 4 bases, and 13 bases lay in between. Per the germline V gene, CDR1 is SGHDT and CDR2 is YYEEEE. This CDR3 contains 13 residues. CDR3 protein: CASMASLGYGYTF. The CDR3 DNA follows: TGTGCCAGCATGGCCAGCCTCGGCTATGGCTACACCTTC. Drawing the rest from reference TRBV5-6 and TRBJ1-2, the complete variable domain is DAGVTQSPTHLIKTRGQQVTLRCSPKSGHDTVSWYQQALGQGPQFIFQYYEEEERQRGNFPDRFSGHQFPNYSSELNVNALLLGDSALYLCASMASLGYGYTFGSGTRLTVV.

This clone was seen once. The gene calls are TRBV11-2 and TRBJ2-7; the match to TRBD2 covers 7 bases. Per germline, CDR1 SGHAT and CDR2 FQNNGV. Unmatched junction bases numbered 5, after V lost 3 bases and J lost 0 bases. The CDR3 has 15 residues. DNA of the CDR3: TGTGCCAGCAGCTTGTCAGCGGGACTCTCCTACGAGCAGTACTTC. Translation gives CASSLSAGLSYEQYF.

The CDR3 sequence: CATSPRGVAYNEQFF. The CDR3, as DNA: TGTGCCACCAGCCCCCGTGGAGTAGCCTACAATGAGCAGTTCTTC. The chain has TRBV15 and TRBJ2-1; unclear D gene. In germline, CDR1 is LNHNV, CDR2 YYDKDF (reference sequence). The CDR3 is made up of 15 amino acids. Deletions cut 5 bases from V and 2 bases from J, with 13 bases between. The variable domain in full, with the rest retrieved from reference TRBV15 and TRBJ2-1, is DAMVIQNPRYQVTQFGKPVTLSCSQTLNHNVMYWYQQKSSQAPKLLFHYYDKDFNNEADTPDNFQSRRPNTSFCFLDIRSPGLGDTAMYLCATSPRGVAYNEQFFGPGTRLTVL.

This clone has only one observation. The chain has TRBV5-1 and TRBJ1-1; D remains ambiguous. V shed 0 bases and J shed 1 base, with 10 bases lying between them. The CDR3 runs to 15 residues. Germline assignment: CDR1 SGHRS and CDR2 YFSETQ. The CDR3 nucleotides are TGCGCCAGCAGCTTGGACAGACTGGGGAACACTGAAGCTTTCTTT. Encoded protein: CASSLDRLGNTEAFF.

This clone was seen just once. CDR3 in amino acids: CASSHPQGNTQYF. CDR3 DNA sequence: TGCGCCAGCAGTCATCCTCAGGGCAATACGCAGTATTTT. V usage is TRBV5-1 and J usage is TRBJ2-3; the D gene is possibly TRBD1 (5 bases). The CDR3 consists of 13 residues. The ends were cut back, 5 bases at V and 7 bases at J, with 14 bases in the middle. Germline loops: CDR1 SGHRS, CDR2 YFSETQ.

This clone appeared once. J is TRBJ1-5 and V is TRBV10-3; 9 bases map to TRBD1. CDR1 ENHRY and CDR2 SYGVKD come from the germline V gene. The CDR3 loop spans 15 amino acids. V was clipped by 3 bases and J by 5 bases; unmatched bases: 5. The CDR3 DNA reads as TGTGCCATCAGTGACCTTAACAGGGGGCATCAGCCCCAGCATTTT. Its translation: CAISDLNRGHQPQHF.

J is TRBJ1-1 and V is TRBV5-1; D unresolved. This CDR3 has 13 amino acids. Trimming took 4 bases from V and 3 from J, leaving 10 bases between them. CDR1 is SGHRS and CDR2 is YFSETQ in the germline V gene. The CDR3 bases are TGCGCCAGCAGCCAGACTGGGTACACTGAAGCTTTCTTT. It translates to CASSQTGYTEAFF.

The rearrangement links TRBV7-2 to TRBJ2-3; 9 bases are a match to TRBD2. CDR3 length: 14 amino acids. Germline V lookup: CDR1 SGHTA, CDR2 FQGNSA. After removal of 5 bases from V and 3 bases from J, the junction contained 3 bases not matched to a gene. CDR3 DNA: TGTGCCAGCAGCAGACTAGCGGCGACAGATACGCAGTATTTT. Its translation is CASSRLAATDTQYF.

The chain couples TRBV30 to TRBJ2-5; the D is unclear. V was trimmed by 4 bases and J by 3 bases, leaving 9 bases between them. Germline V gene lookup returns CDR1 GTSNPN and CDR2 SVGIG (reference sequence). There are 12 residues in the CDR3. The CDR3: CAWMVEEETQYF. The CDR3 DNA reads as TGTGCCTGGATGGTAGAAGAAGAGACCCAGTACTTC.

This chain connects TRBV6-6 to TRBJ1-2; 7 positions match TRBD1. Germline lookup yields CDR1 MNHNY and CDR2 SVGAGI (reference sequence). J lost 1 base, V lost 6 bases, and 2 bases had no gene match. The CDR3 is 13 residues long. The CDR3 DNA follows: TGTGCCAGCAGCCGACAGGGTAACTATGGCTACACCTTC. Its protein is CASSRQGNYGYTF.

This clone was seen a few times. CDR3 in DNA: TGTGCCAGCAGCCAGGTACTAAGCACAGATACGCAGTATTTT. Translated, it gives CASSQVLSTDTQYF. The chain recombines TRBV4-2 with TRBJ2-3; no clear D gene. Germline CDR1 reads LGHNA; CDR2 reads YNFKEQ. Trimming left V 3 bases short and J 0 bases short, with 7 bases between. This CDR3 contains 14 residues.

The genes are TRBV19 and TRBJ1-1; D is ambiguous. Germline V gene data show CDR1 as LNHDA and CDR2 as SQIVND (reference sequence). The V gene lost 5 bases and the J gene lost 0 bases, with 13 bases spanning the gap. The CDR3 consists of 15 residues. CDR3 residues: CASSPIAAMNTEAFF. For the CDR3, the DNA is TGTGCCAGTAGTCCGATCGCCGCCATGAACACTGAAGCTTTCTTT.

V usage is TRBV18 and J usage is TRBJ1-2, with TRBD1 as a possible D gene (5 bases). V dropped 1 base and J dropped 4 bases, with 16 bases sitting between them. The CDR3 spans 16 residues. CDR1 and CDR2 from the germline V gene are KGHSH and LQKENI. The chain's CDR3 is CASSPQGPNPIYGYTF. The DNA for the CDR3 is TGTGCCAGCTCACCACAGGGACCGAACCCAATCTATGGCTACACCTTC.